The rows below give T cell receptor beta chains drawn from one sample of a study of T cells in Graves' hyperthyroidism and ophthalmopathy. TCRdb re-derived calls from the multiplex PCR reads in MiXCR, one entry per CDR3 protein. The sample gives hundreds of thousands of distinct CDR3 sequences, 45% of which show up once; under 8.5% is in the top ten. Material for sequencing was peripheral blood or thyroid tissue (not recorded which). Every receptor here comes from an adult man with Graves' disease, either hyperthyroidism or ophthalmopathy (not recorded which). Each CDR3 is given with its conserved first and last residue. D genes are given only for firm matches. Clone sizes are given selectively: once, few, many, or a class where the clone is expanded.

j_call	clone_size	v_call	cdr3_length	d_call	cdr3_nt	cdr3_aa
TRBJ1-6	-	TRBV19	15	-	TGTGCCAGTAGTATAAAGAGCTCCTATAATTCACCCCTCCACTTT	CASSIKSSYNSPLHF
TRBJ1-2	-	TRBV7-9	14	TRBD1	TGTGCCAGCAGCTTATCCGGGACAGGGTCTGGCTACACCTTC	CASSLSGTGSGYTF
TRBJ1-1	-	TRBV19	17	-	TGTGCCAGTAGTATGGGATTTGGGGAGGGGATGAACACTGAAGCTTTCTTT	CASSMGFGEGMNTEAFF
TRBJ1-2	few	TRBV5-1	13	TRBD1	TGCGCCAGCAGAATAGACAGGGACCGCGGCTACACCTTC	CASRIDRDRGYTF
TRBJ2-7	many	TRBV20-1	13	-	TGCAGTGCCAGCTCAACCATCCCCTACGAGCAGTACTTC	CSASSTIPYEQYF
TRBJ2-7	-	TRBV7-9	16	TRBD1	TGTGCCAGCAGCTTCCACCGGGACAGGGGTGACTACGAGCAGTACTTC	CASSFHRDRGDYEQYF
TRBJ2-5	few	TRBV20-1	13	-	TGCAGTGCTAGAGTAAAGGAGAAAGAGACCCAGTACTTC	CSARVKEKETQYF
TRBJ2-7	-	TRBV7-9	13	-	TGTGCCAGCAGCTTAGAGACAGGCAACGAGCAGTACTTC	CASSLETGNEQYF
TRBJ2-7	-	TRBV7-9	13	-	TGTGCCAGCAGTCTCCGCTTTTCCTACGAGCAGTACTTC	CASSLRFSYEQYF
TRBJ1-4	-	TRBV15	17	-	TGTGCCACCAGCAGAGGCGACCGGTTTTCAACTAATGAAAAACTGTTTTTT	CATSRGDRFSTNEKLFF
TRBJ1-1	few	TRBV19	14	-	TGTGCCAGTAGTGCGGGTTGGGGACCCACTGAAGCTTTCTTT	CASSAGWGPTEAFF
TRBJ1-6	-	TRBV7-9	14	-	TGTGCCAGCAGTGGTGCGCGGGATAATTCACCCCTCCACTTT	CASSGARDNSPLHF
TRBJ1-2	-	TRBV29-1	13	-	TGCAGCTTACCTCCGGGGGCGAACTATGGCTACACCTTC	CSLPPGANYGYTF
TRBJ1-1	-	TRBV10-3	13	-	TGTGCCAGCAGCCCCGGGGGAGGACAGAAAGCTTTCTTT	CASSPGGGQKAFF
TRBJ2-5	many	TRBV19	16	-	TGTGCCAGTAGTATGGGAATCCACGAGTGGCAAGAGACCCAGTACTTC	CASSMGIHEWQETQYF
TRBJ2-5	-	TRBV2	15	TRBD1	TGTGCCAGTTCAGGACCACAGGGGCTAGGAGAGACCCAGTACTTC	CASSGPQGLGETQYF
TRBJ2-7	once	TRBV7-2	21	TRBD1	TGTGCCAGCAGCTTAGTCGCGGGACAGGGGGCCGCTAAGTCCTTCTTCTACGAGCAGTACTTC	CASSLVAGQGAAKSFFYEQYF
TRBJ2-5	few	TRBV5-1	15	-	TGCGCCAGCAGCTTGGAGTTAAACCTTCGCGAGACCCAGTACTTC	CASSLELNLRETQYF
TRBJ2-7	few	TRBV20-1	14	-	TGCAGTGCTATTCCCGGGACAAACTCCTACGAGCAGTACTTC	CSAIPGTNSYEQYF
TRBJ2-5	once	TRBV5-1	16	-	TGCGCCAGCAGCTCCGCGGGGGCCCTCCGGGGAGAGACCCAGTACTTC	CASSSAGALRGETQYF
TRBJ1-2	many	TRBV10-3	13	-	TGTGCCATCAGTGAAGGGGGGAACTATGGCTACACCTTC	CAISEGGNYGYTF
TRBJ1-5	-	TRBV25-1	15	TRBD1	TGTGCCAGCATGGAGAGGACAGGGTACAATCAGCCCCAGCATTTT	CASMERTGYNQPQHF
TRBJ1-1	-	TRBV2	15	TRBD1	TGTGCCAGCAGTGAATATGACAGGGGCAACACTGAAGCTTTCTTT	CASSEYDRGNTEAFF
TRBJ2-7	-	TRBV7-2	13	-	TGTGCCAGCAGTAAGGGACCCTCCTACGAGCAGTACTTC	CASSKGPSYEQYF
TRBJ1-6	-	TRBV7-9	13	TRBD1	TGTGCCAGCAGGGACAGGGATGTTTCACCCCTCCACTTT	CASRDRDVSPLHF
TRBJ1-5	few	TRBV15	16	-	TGTGCCACCAGCAGAGATCGCGGGGACAGCAATCAGCCCCAGCATTTT	CATSRDRGDSNQPQHF
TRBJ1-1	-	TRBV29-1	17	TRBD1	TGCAGCTCCCCGGGACAGGGGTCCACTCTCGAAACGTTTGAAGCTTTCTTT	CSSPGQGSTLETFEAFF
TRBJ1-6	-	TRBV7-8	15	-	TGTGCCAGCAGCTTAAATTTGTGGAGCAATTCACCCCTCCACTTT	CASSLNLWSNSPLHF
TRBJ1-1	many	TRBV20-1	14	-	TGCAGTGCTTGGAAGGGACGGACGAACACTGAAGCTTTCTTT	CSAWKGRTNTEAFF